The 20 T cell receptor beta chains reported below all come from one sample, sequenced in a study of cytomegalovirus exposure and HLA in healthy donors. PCR used 60 Vbeta primers and 13 Jbeta primers. Only in-frame clones appear in the TCRdb table, and some are missing; sequencing was by immunoSEQ multiplex PCR. This specimen shows under 65,000 clones; the ten leading clones hold roughly 7%. The sample was PBMCs. Receptors originate from a woman in her forties in good health and CMV-seronegative.

The rearrangement links TRBV6-4 to TRBJ1-1; no clear D. The CDR3 contains 13 residues. Looked up from germline, CDR1 is MRHNA and CDR2 is SNTAGT. V dropped 4 bases and J dropped 5 bases, with 11 bases sitting between them. CDR3 residues: CASSVGSETEAFF. CDR3 in DNA: TGTGCCAGCAGTGTGGGCTCTGAGACTGAAGCTTTCTTT.

The chain has TRBV7-2 and TRBJ1-4; maybe TRBD1 (6 bases). The V end was cut by 0 bases, the J end by 7 bases, with 15 bases between. Germline assignment: CDR1 SGHTA and CDR2 FQGNSA. The CDR3 extends over 16 amino acids. CDR3 in DNA: TGTGCCAGCAGCTTAGCGCTTGGGGGGGCGGCTGAAAAACTGTTTTTT. As protein: CASSLALGGAAEKLFF.

Concerning this clone itself: The junction and the germline gene differ at one end; a read error may be behind it. The chain is built from TRBV28 and TRBJ2-3, with D possibly TRBD1 on 6 matching bases. CDR1 is MDHEN, CDR2 SYDVKM, per germline. This CDR3 has 15 amino acids. The CDR3: CASSKQGSSTDKQYF. The CDR3 DNA reads TGTGCCAGCAGCAAACAGGGCTCCAGCACAGATAAGCAGTATTTT.

The V gene is TRBV29-1, the J gene TRBJ2-5, with a possible D match to TRBD1 (6 bases). V was clipped by 7 bases and J by 1 base, with 10 bases between them. The CDR3 runs to 12 residues. Germline loops: CDR1 SQVTM, CDR2 ANQGSEA. This chain's CDR3 is CSARTVQETQYF. CDR3 DNA: TGCAGCGCTCGGACAGTCCAAGAGACCCAGTACTTC.

The chain links TRBV28 to TRBJ2-7; no clear D gene. The germline CDR1 and CDR2 sequences are MDHEN and SYDVKM. This CDR3 spans 11 amino acids. Deletions cut 7 bases from V and 0 bases from J, with 4 bases between. CDR3 nucleotides: TGTGCCAGCACTAACTCCTACGAGCAGTACTTC. It specifies CASTNSYEQYF. Complete variable domain (other parts from reference TRBV28 and TRBJ2-7): DVKVTQSSRYLVKRTGEKVFLECVQDMDHENMFWYRQDPGLGLRLIYFSYDVKMKEKGDIPEGYSVSREKKERFSLILESASTNQTSMYLCASTNSYEQYFGPGTRLTVT.

V usage is TRBV19 and J usage is TRBJ1-2, with 9 bases identical to TRBD1. From germline, CDR1 is LNHDA and CDR2 SQIVND (reference sequence). The CDR3 sequence is 16 residues long. The V segment lost 2 bases and the J segment 4 bases; nucleotides outside the gene matches: 8. CDR3 in DNA: TGTGCCAGTAGTATAACCCAGGGACAGGGAGGCTATGGCTACACCTTC. It codes for CASSITQGQGGYGYTF. The whole variable domain, remainder taken from reference TRBV19 and TRBJ1-2, is DGGITQSPKYLFRKEGQNVTLSCEQNLNHDAMYWYRQDPGQGLRLIYYSQIVNDFQKGDIAEGYSVSREKKESFPLTVTSAQKNPTAFYLCASSITQGQGGYGYTFGSGTRLTVV.

This sequence joins TRBV6-5 and TRBJ1-1; 7 nucleotides line up with TRBD1. The CDR3 has 11 residues. V was clipped by 8 bases and J by 3 bases; unmatched bases: 0. Germline V lookup: CDR1 MNHEY, CDR2 SVGAGI. CDR3 protein: CASQGDTEAFF. CDR3 bases: TGTGCCAGCCAGGGGGACACTGAAGCTTTCTTT.

V usage is TRBV10-3 and J usage is TRBJ1-3; D is unresolved. Germline V gives CDR1 ENHRY, CDR2 SYGVKD. Trimming pared 5 bases from V and 4 bases from J, leaving 15 bases between. CDR3 length: 15 amino acids. CDR3 loop: CAISMGHSFGNTIYF. The CDR3 bases are TGTGCCATCAGTATGGGTCACAGCTTCGGAAACACCATATATTTT.

The chain is built from TRBV7-9 and TRBJ2-1; D is unclear. There are 15 residues in the CDR3. Germline CDR1 reads SEHNR; CDR2 reads FQNEAQ (reference sequence). Between the trimmed V and J ends, which lost 0 bases and 0 bases, there was a span of 6 bases. The DNA for the CDR3 is TGTGCCAGCAGCTTAGCGATGAGCTCCTACAATGAGCAGTTCTTC. It codes for CASSLAMSSYNEQFF.

The gene calls are TRBV2 and TRBJ1-4; D is unclear. Deletions cut 6 bases from V and 6 bases from J, with 14 bases between. CDR1 is SNHLY and CDR2 is FYNNEI in the germline V gene. The CDR3 sequence is 14 residues long. The CDR3 DNA sequence: TGTGCCAGCAGGCGAGCGACGAACGATGAAAAACTGTTTTTT. Residues: CASRRATNDEKLFF.

The chain uses TRBV7-9 and TRBJ2-7, with D possibly TRBD2 on 6 matching bases. This CDR3 is built from 15 residues. V was clipped by 5 bases and J by 0 bases, with 14 bases between them. Germline CDR1 is SEHNR and CDR2 is FQNEAQ (reference sequence). CDR3 nucleotide sequence: TGTGCCAGCAGCCCACCAAGGGACTTCTCCTACGAGCAGTACTTC. Its protein product is CASSPPRDFSYEQYF.

The chain carries TRBV15 and TRBJ1-2, with 8 bases aligning to TRBD1. CDR1 is LNHNV and CDR2 is YYDKDF in the germline V gene (reference sequence). V was pared by 2 bases and J by 3 bases, with 11 bases of the junction left unmatched. The CDR3 totals 17 residues. The CDR3 loop is CATSRPKWAGGDYGYTF. CDR3 nucleotides: TGTGCCACCAGCAGACCTAAATGGGCAGGGGGCGACTATGGCTACACCTTC.

J is TRBJ2-6 and V is TRBV5-1, with D possibly matching TRBD2 (6 bases). V was clipped by 5 bases and J by 2 bases, with 14 bases between them. The V gene's germline CDR1 is SGHRS and CDR2 YFSETQ. The CDR3 is made up of 16 amino acids. The DNA of the CDR3 is TGCGCCAGCAGGGGCGGGATTACCCCTGGGGCCAACGTCCTGACTTTC. This sequence encodes CASRGGITPGANVLTF.

V gene TRBV6-6 combines with J gene TRBJ2-7, with 7 bases matching TRBD1. J gave up 2 bases and V 6 bases, and 10 bases lay outside the gene matches. Germline loops: CDR1 MNHNY, CDR2 SVGAGI (reference sequence). The CDR3 sequence is 15 residues long. This chain's CDR3 is CASRGSRQGPYEQYF. The CDR3 region has the DNA TGTGCCAGCAGGGGATCCCGACAGGGCCCCTACGAGCAGTACTTC.

V gene TRBV6-5 combines with J gene TRBJ2-7; the match to TRBD1 covers 11 bases. The V segment lost 6 bases and the J segment 4 bases; nucleotides outside the gene matches: 5. The CDR3 is 14 residues long. Germline CDR1 is MNHEY and CDR2 is SVGAGI. CDR3 in DNA: TGTGCCAGCAGAGCCGGGACAGGGGGTTACGAGCAGTACTTC. It codes for CASRAGTGGYEQYF.

The CDR3 region is CATLGGTRGYTF. CDR3 bases: TGTGCCACGTTGGGGGGGACCCGTGGCTACACCTTC. V usage is TRBV6-5 and J usage is TRBJ1-2; D is perhaps TRBD1 (5 bases). Per the germline V gene, CDR1 is MNHEY and CDR2 is SVGAGI. The germline V and J ends were trimmed by 10 bases and 7 bases, with 16 bases remaining between them. There are 12 residues in the CDR3.

This chain links TRBV30 with TRBJ2-7; D may be TRBD2 (5 bases). The CDR3 length is 13 residues. V was shortened by 0 bases and J by 3 bases, with 9 bases between the two germline ends. Per germline, CDR1 GTSNPN and CDR2 SVGIG (reference sequence). CDR3: CAWSVSRVYEQYF. The CDR3 bases are TGTGCCTGGAGTGTCTCGAGGGTCTACGAGCAGTACTTC.

The rearrangement links TRBV7-3 to TRBJ1-1, with 7 bases identical to TRBD1. J gave up 2 bases and V 6 bases, and 6 bases lay outside the gene matches. CDR1 and CDR2 from the germline V gene are SGHTA and FQGTGA. This CDR3 contains 14 residues. CDR3: CASSPTGFNTEAFF. CDR3 DNA: TGTGCCAGCAGTCCGACAGGGTTCAACACTGAAGCTTTCTTT.

The chain uses TRBV6-1 and TRBJ2-2, with 9 bases matching TRBD1. Unmatched junction bases numbered 10, after V lost 8 bases and J lost 6 bases. Germline V gene sequence: CDR1 MNHNS, CDR2 SASEGT. The CDR3 has 15 residues. The CDR3, as DNA: TGTGCCAGCCGCATGGGGACAGGGTCGTCCGGGGAGCTGTTTTTT. This translates into CASRMGTGSSGELFF.

This chain connects TRBV30 to TRBJ2-7; TRBD1 matches at 10 bases. CDR1 and CDR2 from the germline V gene are GTSNPN and SVGIG (reference sequence). The CDR3 is 15 residues long. The junction had 8 bases not matched to a gene; V was cut back by 3 bases and J by 3 bases. The CDR3 is CAWSDKGQGNYEQYF. The CDR3 DNA sequence: TGTGCCTGGAGCGACAAGGGACAGGGGAACTACGAGCAGTACTTC.